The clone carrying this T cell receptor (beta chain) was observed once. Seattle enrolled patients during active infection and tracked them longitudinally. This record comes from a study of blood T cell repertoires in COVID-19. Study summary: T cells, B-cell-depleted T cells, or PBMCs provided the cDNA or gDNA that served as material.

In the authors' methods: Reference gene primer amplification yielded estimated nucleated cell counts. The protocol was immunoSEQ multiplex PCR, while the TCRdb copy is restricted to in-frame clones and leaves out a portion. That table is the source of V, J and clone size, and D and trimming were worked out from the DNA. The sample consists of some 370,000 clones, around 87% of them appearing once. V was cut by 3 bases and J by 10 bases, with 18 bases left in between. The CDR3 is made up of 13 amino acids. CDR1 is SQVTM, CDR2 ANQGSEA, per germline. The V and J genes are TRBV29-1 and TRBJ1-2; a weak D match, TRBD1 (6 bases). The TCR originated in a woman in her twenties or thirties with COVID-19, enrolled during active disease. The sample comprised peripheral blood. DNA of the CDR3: TGCAGCGTTGAGCAAATGGGCGGGGGGCTCTACACCTTC. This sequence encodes CSVEQMGGGLYTF.